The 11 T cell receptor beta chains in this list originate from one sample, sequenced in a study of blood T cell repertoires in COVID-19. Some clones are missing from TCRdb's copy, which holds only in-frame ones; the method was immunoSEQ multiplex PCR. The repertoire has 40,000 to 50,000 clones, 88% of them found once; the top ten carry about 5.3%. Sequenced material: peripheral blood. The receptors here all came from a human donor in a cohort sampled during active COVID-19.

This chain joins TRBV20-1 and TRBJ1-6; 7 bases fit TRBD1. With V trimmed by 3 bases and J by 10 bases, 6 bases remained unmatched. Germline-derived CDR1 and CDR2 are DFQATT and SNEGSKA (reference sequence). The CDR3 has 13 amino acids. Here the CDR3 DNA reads TGCAGTGCTAGTGACAGGGAATCCTCACCCCTCCACTTT. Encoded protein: CSASDRESSPLHF.

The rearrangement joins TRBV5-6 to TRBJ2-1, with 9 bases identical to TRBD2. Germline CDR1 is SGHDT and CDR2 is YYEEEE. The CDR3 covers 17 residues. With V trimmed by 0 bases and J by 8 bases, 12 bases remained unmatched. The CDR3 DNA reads TGTGCCAGCAGCTTGGCCTGGGGTAGCGGGAGTATCTATGAGCAGTTCTTC. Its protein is CASSLAWGSGSIYEQFF.

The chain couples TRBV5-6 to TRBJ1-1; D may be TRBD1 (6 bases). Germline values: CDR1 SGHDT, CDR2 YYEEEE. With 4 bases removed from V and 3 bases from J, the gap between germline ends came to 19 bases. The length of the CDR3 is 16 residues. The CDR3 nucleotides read TGTGCCAGCAGCGAGGACAGAGGGGGTGGCGACACTGAAGCTTTCTTT. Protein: CASSEDRGGGDTEAFF.

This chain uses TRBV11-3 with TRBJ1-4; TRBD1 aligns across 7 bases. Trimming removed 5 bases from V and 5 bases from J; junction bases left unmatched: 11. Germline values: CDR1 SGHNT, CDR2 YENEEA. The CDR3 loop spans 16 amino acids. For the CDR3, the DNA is TGTGCCAGCAGCGCGAGACCGGGACAGCTGAATGAAAAACTGTTTTTT. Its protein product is CASSARPGQLNEKLFF. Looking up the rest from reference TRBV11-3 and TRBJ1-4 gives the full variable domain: EAGVVQSPRYKIIEKKQPVAFWCNPISGHNTLYWYLQNLGQGPELLIRYENEEAVDDSQLPKDRFSAERLKGVDSTLKIQPAELGDSAVYLCASSARPGQLNEKLFFGSGTQLSVL.

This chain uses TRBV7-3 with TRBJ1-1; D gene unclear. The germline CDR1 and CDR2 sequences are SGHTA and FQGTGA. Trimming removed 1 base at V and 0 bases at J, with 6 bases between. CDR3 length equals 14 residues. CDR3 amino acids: CASSLSGMNTEAFF. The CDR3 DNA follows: TGTGCCAGCAGCTTAAGCGGGATGAACACTGAAGCTTTCTTT.

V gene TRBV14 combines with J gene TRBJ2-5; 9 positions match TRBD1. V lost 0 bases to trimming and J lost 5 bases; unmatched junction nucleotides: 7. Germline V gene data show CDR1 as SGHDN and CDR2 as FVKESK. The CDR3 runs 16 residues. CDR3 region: CASSQDYGTGRETQYF. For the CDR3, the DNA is TGTGCCAGCAGCCAAGATTACGGGACAGGGAGGGAGACCCAGTACTTC.

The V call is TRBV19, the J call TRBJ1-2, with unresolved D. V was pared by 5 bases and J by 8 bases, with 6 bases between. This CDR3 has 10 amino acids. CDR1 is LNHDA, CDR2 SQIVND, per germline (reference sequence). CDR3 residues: CASSSRGYTF. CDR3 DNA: TGTGCCAGTAGTTCTAGGGGCTACACCTTC.

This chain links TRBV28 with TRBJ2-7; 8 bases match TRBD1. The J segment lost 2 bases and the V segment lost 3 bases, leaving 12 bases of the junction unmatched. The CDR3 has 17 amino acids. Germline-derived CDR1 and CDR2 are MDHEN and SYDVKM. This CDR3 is CASSLALQGVKTYEQYF. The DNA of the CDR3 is TGTGCCAGCAGTTTGGCCCTACAGGGGGTGAAGACCTACGAGCAGTACTTC.

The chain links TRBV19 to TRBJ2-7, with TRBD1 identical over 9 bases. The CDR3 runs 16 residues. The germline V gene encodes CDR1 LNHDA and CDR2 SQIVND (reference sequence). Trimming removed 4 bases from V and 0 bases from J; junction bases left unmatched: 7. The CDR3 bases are TGTGCCAGTAGTACAGGGACAGGGTCTAGCTCCTACGAGCAGTACTTC. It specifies CASSTGTGSSSYEQYF.

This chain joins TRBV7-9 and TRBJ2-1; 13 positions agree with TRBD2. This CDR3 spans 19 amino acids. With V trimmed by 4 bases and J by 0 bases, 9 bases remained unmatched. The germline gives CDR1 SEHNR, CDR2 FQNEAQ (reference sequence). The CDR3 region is CASSSRTSGSPSSYNEQFF. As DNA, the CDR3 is TGTGCCAGCAGCTCCAGGACTAGCGGGAGCCCAAGCTCCTACAATGAGCAGTTCTTC.

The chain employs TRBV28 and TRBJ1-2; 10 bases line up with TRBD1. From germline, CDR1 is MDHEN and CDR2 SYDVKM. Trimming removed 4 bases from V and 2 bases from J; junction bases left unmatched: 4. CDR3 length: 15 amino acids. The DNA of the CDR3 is TGTGCCAGCAGTTCGCCGACAGGGGGCAACTATGGCTACACCTTC. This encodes CASSSPTGGNYGYTF.